This T cell receptor beta chain was retrieved from a study of T cells expressing NK-cell markers. For the study at large: Obtained from sorted CD3+CD56+NKG2C+, CD3+CD56+NKG2C- and CD3+CD56-NKG2C+ T cells were the TCR beta repertoires.

As regards this clonotype: Its antigen is not identified.

Whole-study results and caveats: In several donors, dominant clonotypes made up about 28.3-60.1% of CD3+CD56-NKG2C+ cells. Dominant NKG2C+ clonotypes accounted for roughly 1.0-7.0% of CD8+ T cells in about six donors.

One entry per CDR3 protein, without DNA, is what TCRdb gives after re-calling the 5' RACE reads. The table for this sample gives a few hundred thousand distinct CDR3 sequences. This CDR3 contains 17 residues. Germline CDR1 MNHEY, CDR2 SVGAGI. This receptor was identified in a woman aged 45-60 years in good health. The sequencing sample was made of blood T cells: a sorted CD56 or NKG2C T cell subset, CD4+ or CD8+ T cells, or bulk PBMC T cells (not recorded which). V is TRBV6-5 and J is TRBJ2-2; TCRdb's assignment of TRBD2 cannot be checked, as there is no DNA. CDR3 sequence reads: CASSSIGGGHGAGELFF.